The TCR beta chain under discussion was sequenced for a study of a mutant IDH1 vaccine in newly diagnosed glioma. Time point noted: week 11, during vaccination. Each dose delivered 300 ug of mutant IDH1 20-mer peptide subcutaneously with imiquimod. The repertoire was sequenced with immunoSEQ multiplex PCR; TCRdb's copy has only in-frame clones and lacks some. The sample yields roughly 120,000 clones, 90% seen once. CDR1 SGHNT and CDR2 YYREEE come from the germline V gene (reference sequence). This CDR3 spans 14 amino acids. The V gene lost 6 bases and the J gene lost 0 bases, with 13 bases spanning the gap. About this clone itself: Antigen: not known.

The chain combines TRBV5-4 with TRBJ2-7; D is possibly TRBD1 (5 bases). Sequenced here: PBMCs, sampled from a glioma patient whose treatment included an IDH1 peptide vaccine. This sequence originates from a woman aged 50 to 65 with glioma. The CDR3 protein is CASTARDSSYEQYF. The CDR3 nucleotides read TGTGCCAGCACCGCGAGAGACAGCTCCTACGAGCAGTACTTC.